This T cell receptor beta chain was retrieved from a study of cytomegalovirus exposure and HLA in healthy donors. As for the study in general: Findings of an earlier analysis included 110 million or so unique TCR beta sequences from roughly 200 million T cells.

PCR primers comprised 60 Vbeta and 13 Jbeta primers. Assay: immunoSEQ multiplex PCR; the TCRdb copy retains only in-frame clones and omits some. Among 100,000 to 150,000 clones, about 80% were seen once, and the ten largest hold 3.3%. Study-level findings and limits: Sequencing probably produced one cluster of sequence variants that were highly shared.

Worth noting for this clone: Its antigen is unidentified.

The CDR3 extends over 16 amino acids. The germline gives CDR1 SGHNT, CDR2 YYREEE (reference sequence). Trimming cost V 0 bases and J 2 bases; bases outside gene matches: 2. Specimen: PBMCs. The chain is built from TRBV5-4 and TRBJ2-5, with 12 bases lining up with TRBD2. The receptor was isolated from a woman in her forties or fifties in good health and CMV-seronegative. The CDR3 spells CASSLDLAGGQETQYF. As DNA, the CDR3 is TGTGCCAGCAGCTTGGATCTAGCGGGAGGGCAAGAGACCCAGTACTTC.